This T cell receptor beta chain was sequenced during a study of tumor-infiltrating lymphocytes in oesophageal squamous cell carcinoma (dated by TCRdb to the mid-2010s). The library relied on PCR. These reads were obtained on an Illumina HiSeq 2000. The public reads were quality trimmed at Q25 with fastp and then assembled into clones with MiXCR by TCRdb, keeping productive beta chains. CDR3 protein sequences are deduplicated, and each keeps its most common genes and DNA. For this sample the table gives about 12,000 distinct CDR3 sequences, of which approximately 45% were detected only once. The top ten constitute about 15% of the sample. CDR1 and CDR2 were assigned from the germline V gene (reference sequence) as SEHNR and FQNEAQ. The CDR3 measures 17 amino acids from cysteine to phenylalanine. CDR3 DNA only is kept here, 51 bases in frame from base 1. V gives up 8 bases and J gives up 6 bases, and the segment between their germline ends measures 29 bases.

This clonotype is termed large (0.1 to 1%). There is no known antigen for this receptor. Per-nucleotide qualities are absent, and no much larger clonotype sits a single base away. Sequencing was performed on normal esophageal tissue next to the tumor. Recombination joined TRBV7-9 with TRBJ2-7; the best D guess is TRBD1, with 6 bases matching. This receptor was obtained from a male donor with esophageal squamous cell carcinoma. CDR3 sequence: CASAGARTEKPGSEQYF. The DNA sequence reads TGTGCCAGCGCTGGAGCCCGGACAGAAAAACCTGGGAGCGAGCAGTACTTC.